This T cell receptor beta chain was captured by sequencing in a study of CXCR3-negative and CXCR3-positive naive CD8 T cells. The authors made the TRB cDNA libraries by 5' RACE using UMI labels. TCRdb re-called the 5' RACE reads and gives one entry per CDR3 protein, without DNA. Recorded for this sample: tens of thousands of distinct CDR3 sequences. A word on this clonotype: As yet, its antigen is unknown.

The CDR3 is 15 residues long. Study-level findings and limits: Naive cells positive for CXCR3 carried more hydrophobic TRB CDR3s than CXCR3-negative ones.

The receptor was isolated from a human donor in good health. Some clones in this sample may be carry-over from other donors' samples. The chain links TRBV12-3 or TRBV12-4 to TRBJ2-7; the TCRdb D gene call, TRBD2, has no DNA to confirm it. Sequenced: naive CXCR3+ CD8+ T cells from blood. Sample subset: CD45RO-CCR7+CD27+CD95- naive CD8+ T cells expressing CXCR3 (TNR3+). CDR3 in amino acids: CASSRTSGGFYEQYF.